What follows describes a single T cell receptor (beta chain). The target antigen is unknown. Built from TCR beta cDNA, the libraries had unique molecular identifiers in them. TCRdb reprocessed the PCR reads with MiXCR, giving one entry per CDR3 protein. The data show roughly 600,000 distinct CDR3 sequences, with about 44% seen just once and more than 1.5% held by the top ten. The data were taken from a study of post-analysis software for immune sequencing data. Study-level results: Roughly five TRBV segments were more frequent in patients than controls; TRBV5-6, TRBV5-1 and TRBV20-1 belonged to this group.

Trimming took off 2 bases at V and 4 bases at J, with 11 bases between the two ends. The CDR3 covers 14 residues. Germline V gives CDR1 SNHLY, CDR2 FYNNEI. The sequencing input was blood. The chain joins TRBV2 to TRBJ1-1; D possibly corresponds to TRBD1 (5 bases). The clonotype was recovered from a girl between 10 and 17 years old with multiple sclerosis. In DNA, the CDR3 is TGTGCCAGCAGTGAACAGCGGGGGAGCACTGAAGCTTTCTTT. Translated: CASSEQRGSTEAFF.